This is a list of T cell receptor beta chains from one sample in a study of shared clonotypes between healthy human individuals. The repertoire was sequenced with immunoSEQ multiplex PCR; TCRdb's copy has only in-frame clones and lacks some. In the table there are some 1.5 million clones, 96% of which are singletons. The sequenced sample was naive CD4+ T cells sorted from blood. The receptor source for this set is a man younger than 40 in good health. The CDR3 runs from the conserved cysteine through the conserved F or W. D genes are given only for firm matches. Clone size is stated in some rows and not others, as once, few, many or a class when expanded.

clone_size	d_call	v_call	j_call	cdr3_length	cdr3_nt	cdr3_aa
-	-	TRBV5-4	TRBJ2-2	16	TGTGCCAGCAGCTTGGTTCACGGGAGGAACACCGGGGAGCTGTTTTTT	CASSLVHGRNTGELFF
-	-	TRBV18	TRBJ2-5	13	TGTGCCAGCTCAACCTACAACCAAGAGACCCAGTACTTC	CASSTYNQETQYF
-	-	TRBV7-8	TRBJ1-1	13	TGTGCCAGCAGCTTAGGGACGAACACTGAAGCTTTCTTT	CASSLGTNTEAFF
once	-	TRBV5-1	TRBJ2-5	13	TGCGCCAGCAGCTTGCAGGGTAGCGAGACCCAGTACTTC	CASSLQGSETQYF
-	TRBD1	TRBV27	TRBJ1-4	18	TGTGCCAGCAGTTTACGTTTTGGACAGGCCTACGGGAATGAAAAACTGTTTTTT	CASSLRFGQAYGNEKLFF
-	-	TRBV7-9	TRBJ2-3	13	TGTGCCAGCAGCTTCGTGGGCACAGATACGCAGTATTTT	CASSFVGTDTQYF
-	-	TRBV9	TRBJ1-1	13	TGTGCCAGCAGCGTAGCTTCGAACACTGAAGCTTTCTTT	CASSVASNTEAFF
-	-	TRBV7-9	TRBJ1-1	15	TGTGCCAGCAGCCCCCCCGGGACATCGAACACTGAAGCTTTCTTT	CASSPPGTSNTEAFF
-	TRBD1	TRBV6-5	TRBJ2-2	15	TGTGCCAGCAGTTCTAGGACAGGGCCGGCCGGGGAGCTGTTTTTT	CASSSRTGPAGELFF
-	-	TRBV5-1	TRBJ2-2	12	TGCGCCAGCAGCCCCGGCGAGGGGGAGCTGTTTTTT	CASSPGEGELFF
-	-	TRBV19	TRBJ2-3	14	TGTGCCAGTAGTATTCGATCTAGCACAGATACGCAGTATTTT	CASSIRSSTDTQYF
-	-	TRBV5-4	TRBJ1-4	14	TGTGCCAGCAGCTTGGGGCCCGGAAATGAAAAACTGTTTTTT	CASSLGPGNEKLFF
-	TRBD2	TRBV5-1	TRBJ2-7	17	TGCGCCAGCCGACCGGGACTAGCGGGAGTATCAGGCTACGAGCAGTACTTC	CASRPGLAGVSGYEQYF
once	-	TRBV19	TRBJ2-3	13	TGTGCCAGTAGTCCCCTAGAGCGAGATACGCAGTATTTT	CASSPLERDTQYF
-	-	TRBV28	TRBJ2-2	15	TGTGCCAGCAGTTTACCGGGAGTGGGCACCGGGGAGCTGTTTTTT	CASSLPGVGTGELFF
few	TRBD2	TRBV11-2	TRBJ2-2	16	TGTGCCAGCAGCCAAGGGACTAGCGGGATTCCCGGGGAGCTGTTTTTT	CASSQGTSGIPGELFF
-	-	TRBV19	TRBJ1-4	18	TGTGCCAGTAGTATAGATCCGAGGCGGGGGATGGGGAAGGAAAAACTGTTTTTT	CASSIDPRRGMGKEKLFF
-	TRBD1	TRBV4-1	TRBJ2-7	18	TGCGCCAGCAGCCAAGGATCAATCCTCGACAGGGGGACCTACGAGCAGTACTTC	CASSQGSILDRGTYEQYF
once	TRBD1	TRBV5-4	TRBJ1-1	15	TGTGCCAGCAGCTTGGCCAGGGGGCCGGGCACTGAAGCTTTCTTT	CASSLARGPGTEAFF
-	-	TRBV28	TRBJ1-2	13	TGTGCCAGCAGCCGAGAGGTCTACTATGGCTACTCCTTC	CASSREVYYGYSF
-	TRBD1	TRBV10-3	TRBJ2-6	19	TGTGCCATCAGTCCCCGGGAAGGGGGCGTCATCTCTGGGGCCAACGTCCTGACTTTC	CAISPREGGVISGANVLTF
-	-	TRBV5-6	TRBJ2-6	14	TGTGCCAGCAGTATGGTTTCTGGGGCCAACGTCCTGACTTTC	CASSMVSGANVLTF
-	TRBD2	TRBV15	TRBJ2-7	16	TGTGCCACCAGCAGAGGCCTAGCGGAGATCCACTACGAGCAGTACTTC	CATSRGLAEIHYEQYF
-	-	TRBV28	TRBJ1-4	12	TGTGCCAGCAGTCCCTTGGGGGGGAAACTGTTTTTT	CASSPLGGKLFF
-	-	TRBV7-6	TRBJ2-3	14	TGTGCCAGCAGCCCCAGAGGGGTCACAGATACGCAGTATTTT	CASSPRGVTDTQYF
-	-	TRBV27	TRBJ1-4	17	TGTGCCAGCAGTCCACACTTTATCCGGTCTACGGATGAAAAACTGTTTTTT	CASSPHFIRSTDEKLFF
-	-	TRBV19	TRBJ2-2	14	TGTGCCAGTAGTACCTACAGCCGGACCGGGGAGCTGTTTTTT	CASSTYSRTGELFF
once	-	TRBV10-3	TRBJ2-2	15	TGTGCCATCAGTGGCGTGGGAGCAGGCACCGGGGAGCTGTTTTTT	CAISGVGAGTGELFF
-	-	TRBV5-6	TRBJ2-6	15	TGTGCCAGCAGCTTACAGGGTGACGGGGCCAACGTCCTGACTTTC	CASSLQGDGANVLTF
once	-	TRBV9	TRBJ2-5	17	TGTGCCAGCAGCGTAGCCCCATATGGCCGATCGACGGAGACCCAGTACTTC	CASSVAPYGRSTETQYF
-	-	TRBV2	TRBJ1-5	12	TGTGCCAGCCAGGATGACAATCAGCCCCAGCATTTT	CASQDDNQPQHF
-	TRBD2	TRBV6-5	TRBJ2-3	13	TGTGCCAGCAGGACTAGCTTGGCAGATACGCAGTATTTT	CASRTSLADTQYF
-	-	TRBV15	TRBJ1-2	16	TGTGCCACCAGCAGAGAAGACTACCGCGGGGACTATGGCTACACCTTC	CATSREDYRGDYGYTF
-	TRBD1	TRBV10-3	TRBJ1-1	16	TGTGCCATCAAAGCGGCCTGGGACAGGCCCAAGGCTGAAGCTTTCTTT	CAIKAAWDRPKAEAFF
-	-	TRBV2	TRBJ1-2	12	TGTGCCAGCGTGGGGTATGGCTATGGCTACACCTTC	CASVGYGYGYTF
-	TRBD1	TRBV28	TRBJ1-2	14	TGTGCCAGCAGAAGACAGGGACCTAACTATGGCTACACCTTC	CASRRQGPNYGYTF
-	-	TRBV5-5	TRBJ2-1	13	TGTGCCAGCACCCCACGAGGGAGCGATGAGCAGTTCTTC	CASTPRGSDEQFF
-	-	TRBV2	TRBJ2-5	15	TGTGCCAGCAGTGGTCGGAACACTCTACAAGAGACCCAGTACTTC	CASSGRNTLQETQYF
-	-	TRBV23-1	TRBJ2-4	12	TGCGCCAGCACGGACAGTAAAAACATTCAGTACTTC	CASTDSKNIQYF
once	-	TRBV7-6	TRBJ2-2	13	TGTGCCAGCAGCTTACTAGCTGGCGGGGAGCTGTTTTTT	CASSLLAGGELFF
-	-	TRBV5-4	TRBJ1-1	13	TGTGCCAGCAGCTTTGGGTTACTAACTGAAGCTTTCTTT	CASSFGLLTEAFF
-	-	TRBV7-6	TRBJ2-5	14	TGTGCCAGCAGCTTAGGGAACAGTAAAGAGACCCAGTACTTC	CASSLGNSKETQYF
-	-	TRBV11-3	TRBJ2-3	17	TGTGCCAGCAGCTTAAGTTTTGGGGCAGCTAGCACAGATACGCAGTATTTT	CASSLSFGAASTDTQYF
-	TRBD1	TRBV5-1	TRBJ1-3	15	TGCGCCAGCAGCTTGGCCAGGGGGCAAGGAAACACCATATATTTT	CASSLARGQGNTIYF
-	-	TRBV7-9	TRBJ2-1	15	TGTGCCAGCAGCTACCGGGACTTACTGGACAATGAGCAGTTCTTC	CASSYRDLLDNEQFF
-	TRBD1	TRBV4-2	TRBJ1-2	16	TGTGCCAGCAGCCAGGACGGGACAGGGGATGGGTATGGCTACACCTTC	CASSQDGTGDGYGYTF
-	TRBD1	TRBV27	TRBJ1-2	15	TGTGCCAGCAGTCCGACACCACAGGGGTTGGGTGGCTACACCTTC	CASSPTPQGLGGYTF
-	-	TRBV21-1	TRBJ2-7	15	TGTGCCAGCAGCAAATCGGGTGCGGGAGGTCCCGAGCAGTACTTC	CASSKSGAGGPEQYF
-	-	TRBV18	TRBJ2-7	17	TGTGCCAGCTCACCACCGAGGCCAAGCGTCGGTCCCTACGAGCAGTACTTC	CASSPPRPSVGPYEQYF
-	TRBD2	TRBV5-1	TRBJ2-3	16	TGCGCCAGCAGCTTGTTTACGGCAGGGCGGGGGGATACGCAGTATTTT	CASSLFTAGRGDTQYF
-	-	TRBV5-1	TRBJ1-4	16	TGCGCCAGCAGCTTGGAGGGTTTTCTCGGAAAGGGAAAACTGTTTTTT	CASSLEGFLGKGKLFF